This T cell receptor (beta chain) was sequenced in a study of blood T cell repertoires in COVID-19. Study background: There were acute and convalescent COVID-19 samples, and they came from the United States, Italy and Spain.

Libraries were prepared by immunoSEQ multiplex PCR; TCRdb keeps only in-frame clonotypes and omits some of them. This table holds 95,000 to 100,000 clones, 85% found once. Germline-derived CDR1 and CDR2 are LGHNT and FRNRAP. This CDR3 contains 17 residues. The junction had 8 bases not matched to a gene; V was cut back by 1 base and J by 10 bases. V and J are TRBV12-5 and TRBJ2-1; 15 nucleotides match TRBD2. The origin of this receptor is a woman in her sixties or seventies with active or convalescent COVID-19. Sequencing was performed on peripheral blood. The CDR3 here is CASGLERTSGGAREQFF. As DNA, the CDR3 is TGTGCTAGTGGTTTGGAAAGGACTAGCGGGGGGGCCAGGGAGCAGTTCTTC.